These 27 T cell receptor beta chains were sequenced from one sample in a study of CD8 T cells in Susac syndrome. The RNA input was about 0.5 to 1 ug, and it was reverse transcribed with random hexamers. TCRdb redid the calling of the immunoSEQ multiplex PCR reads with MiXCR, one entry per CDR3 protein. The table records approximately 160,000 distinct CDR3 sequences, around 94% of them present only once. Sequenced: CD4+ T cells from PBMCs. The receptors originated from a human donor with multiple sclerosis.

This chain links TRBV18 with TRBJ2-6, with D unclear. This CDR3 is built from 15 residues. The germline V gene has CDR1 KGHSH and CDR2 LQKENI. Trimming stripped 3 bases from V and 4 bases from J, with 10 bases between. The CDR3 DNA follows: TGTGCCAGCTCACCCAGCCTTACCGGGGCCAACGTCCTGACTTTC. Encoded protein: CASSPSLTGANVLTF. The full variable domain, with the rest looked up from reference TRBV18 and TRBJ2-6, is NAGVMQNPRHLVRRRGQEARLRCSPMKGHSHVYWYRQLPEEGLKFMVYLQKENIIDESGMPKERFSAEFPKEGPSILRIQQVVRGDSAAYFCASSPSLTGANVLTFGAGSRLTVL.

The chain recombines TRBV2 with TRBJ1-1; D ambiguous. The CDR3 is 13 amino acids. The ends were cut back, 7 bases at V and 0 bases at J, with 9 bases in the middle. Germline CDR1 is SNHLY and CDR2 is FYNNEI. CDR3 residues: CASTVEMNTEAFF. The CDR3 DNA reads as TGTGCCAGCACAGTGGAGATGAACACTGAAGCTTTCTTT.

The count of this clonotype is one. This chain joins TRBV2 and TRBJ2-7, with a tentative D call TRBD2 (6 bases). Germline CDR1 and CDR2: SNHLY and FYNNEI. The CDR3 has 16 amino acids. V lost 11 bases and J lost 2, with 25 bases in between. The CDR3 DNA is TGTGCCGCGACCCGTGGGGTAGCGGCCCGACCCTACGAGCAGTACTTC. Translated, it gives CAATRGVAARPYEQYF.

V gene TRBV4-2 combines with J gene TRBJ1-4; TRBD1 matches 8 bases. V trimming: 1 base; J trimming: 3 bases; junction bases outside the gene matches: 7. Germline V CDR1 and CDR2: LGHNA, YNFKEQ. This CDR3 region has 17 residues. CDR3 nucleotides: TGTGCCAGCAGCCAAGGAGCCCCGACAGGGGCTAATGAAAAACTGTTTTTT. The encoded protein is CASSQGAPTGANEKLFF.

This chain connects TRBV20-1 to TRBJ2-1; tentative D call: TRBD1 (6 bases). Germline V gives CDR1 DFQATT, CDR2 SNEGSKA (reference sequence). Trimming removed 6 bases from V and 7 bases from J, with 16 bases in between. CDR3 size: 13 residues. The CDR3 sequence: CSAGTPTGNEQFF. The CDR3 DNA is TGCAGTGCCGGGACGCCCACAGGGAATGAGCAGTTCTTC.

CDR3 region: CASSRTGKAFF. In nucleotides, the CDR3 is TGTGCCAGCTCAAGAACAGGGAAAGCTTTCTTT. The chain combines TRBV18 with TRBJ1-1; a weak D match, TRBD1 (6 bases). V lost 5 bases, J lost 9 bases, and 10 bases lay in between. This CDR3 has 11 residues. Germline CDR1 and CDR2: KGHSH and LQKENI.

In DNA, the CDR3 is TGCGCCAGCAGCTTCGACGGTGCCGGCAATCAGCCCCAGCATTTT. Its protein product is CASSFDGAGNQPQHF. The V gene is TRBV5-1, the J gene TRBJ1-5; D is unclear. The germline V gene encodes CDR1 SGHRS and CDR2 YFSETQ. This CDR3 comprises 15 residues. V gave up 2 bases and J gave up 2 bases, with 11 bases separating them.

This clonotype occurred a few times. This chain joins TRBV12-3 or TRBV12-4 and TRBJ2-7; no definite D call. V was pared by 4 bases and J by 7 bases, with 8 bases between. The CDR3 is 11 residues long. CDR3: CASSSLREQYF. The DNA of the CDR3 is TGTGCCAGCAGTTCTCTACGGGAGCAGTACTTC.

The chain has TRBV20-1 and TRBJ2-3; D gene uncertain. Germline values: CDR1 DFQATT, CDR2 SNEGSKA (reference sequence). CDR3 length: 14 residues. Trimming removed 5 bases from V and 0 bases from J, with 12 bases in between. The CDR3 protein is CSARPPRSTDTQYF. The CDR3 DNA sequence: TGCAGTGCTCGTCCCCCTCGTAGCACAGATACGCAGTATTTT.

This clonotype was recorded once. The V call is TRBV4-1, the J call TRBJ1-5, with D hard to call. V was clipped by 4 bases and J by 3 bases, with 16 bases between them. The CDR3 extends over 16 amino acids. Germline loops: CDR1 MGHRA, CDR2 YSYEKL. The CDR3 nucleotides are TGCGCCAGCAGCCTCACGCCCCGCGGGGTCAATCAGCCCCAGCATTTT. Protein: CASSLTPRGVNQPQHF.

J is TRBJ1-2 and V is TRBV11-2, with D possibly being TRBD1 (6 bases). This CDR3 has 15 amino acids. Germline V CDR1 and CDR2: SGHAT, FQNNGV. Deletions cut 6 bases from V and 13 bases from J, with 27 bases between. This CDR3 reads CASSSRSVYRAGGTF. CDR3 nucleotide sequence: TGTGCCAGCAGTTCCAGGTCGGTTTACAGGGCAGGAGGCACCTTC.

V and J are TRBV6-5 and TRBJ2-1; 9 bases align to TRBD2. CDR3 length: 17 amino acids. The V segment lost 6 bases and the J segment 4 bases; nucleotides outside the gene matches: 13. CDR1 is MNHEY and CDR2 is SVGAGI in the germline V gene. The CDR3 sequence is CASSSSGGGRGYNEQFF. CDR3 nucleotide sequence: TGTGCCAGCAGCTCCTCCGGGGGCGGGAGGGGTTACAATGAGCAGTTCTTC.

The chain uses TRBV20-1 and TRBJ2-7; possibly TRBD1 for D (7 bases). Germline CDR1 is DFQATT and CDR2 is SNEGSKA (reference sequence). V dropped 6 bases and J dropped 1 base, with 13 bases sitting between them. This CDR3 is built from 13 residues. The CDR3 protein is CSARGDGSYEQYF. CDR3 nucleotide sequence: TGCAGTGCCAGGGGGGATGGGTCCTACGAGCAGTACTTC.

The CDR3 region is CASSQEPEVAGYNEQFF. In DNA, the CDR3 is TGCGCCAGCAGCCAAGAACCTGAGGTCGCGGGGTACAATGAGCAGTTCTTC. The chain combines TRBV4-1 with TRBJ2-1; weak D call: TRBD2 (6 bases). The CDR3 sequence is 17 residues long. Germline V lookup: CDR1 MGHRA, CDR2 YSYEKL. The ends were cut back, 0 bases at V and 4 bases at J, with 16 bases in the middle.

The J gene is TRBJ2-2, the V gene TRBV18; 12 nucleotides align to TRBD2. The CDR3 is made up of 16 amino acids. V gave up 4 bases and J gave up 4 bases; unmatched junction bases: 4. The germline CDR1 and CDR2 sequences are KGHSH and LQKENI. CDR3 DNA sequence: TGTGCCAGCTCACGACTAGCGGGAGTTCTCACCGGGGAGCTGTTTTTT. Its translation is CASSRLAGVLTGELFF.

The genes are TRBV6-1 and TRBJ1-2, with 7 bases fitting TRBD1. Germline values: CDR1 MNHNS, CDR2 SASEGT. J gave up 4 bases and V 8 bases, and 7 bases lay outside the gene matches. This CDR3 has 13 residues. DNA of the CDR3: TGTGCCAGCCGGACAGGTCCTACCTATGGCTACACCTTC. It specifies CASRTGPTYGYTF.

The rearrangement uses TRBV12-3 or TRBV12-4 and TRBJ1-1; D remains ambiguous. The CDR3 loop spans 11 amino acids. V gave up 6 bases and J gave up 6 bases, with 8 bases separating them. CDR3 region: CASSRNAEAFF. In DNA form, the CDR3 reads TGTGCCAGCAGCCGGAATGCTGAAGCTTTCTTT.

The chain employs TRBV7-2 and TRBJ2-1, with unresolved D. The CDR3 is 15 amino acids. CDR1 is SGHTA and CDR2 is FQGNSA in the germline V gene. V was cut by 5 bases and J by 0 bases, with 11 bases left in between. The CDR3 sequence is CASSVEVSSYNEQFF. Written as DNA, the CDR3 is TGTGCCAGCAGCGTCGAGGTGAGCTCCTACAATGAGCAGTTCTTC.

This clonotype has just a few counts. The V call is TRBV7-9, the J call TRBJ2-3; D remains unclear. This CDR3 is 12 amino acids long. V gave up 4 bases and J gave up 2 bases, with 4 bases separating them. Germline CDR1 SEHNR, CDR2 FQNEAQ (reference sequence). DNA for the CDR3: TGTGCCAGCAGCTCCGTCACAGATACGCAGTATTTT. This codes for CASSSVTDTQYF. The whole variable domain, remainder taken from reference TRBV7-9 and TRBJ2-3, is DTGVSQNPRHKITKRGQNVTFRCDPISEHNRLYWYRQTLGQGPEFLTYFQNEAQLEKSRLLSDRFSAERPKGSFSTLEIQRTEQGDSAMYLCASSSVTDTQYFGPGTRLTVL.

V is TRBV7-3 and J is TRBJ2-1; maybe TRBD1 (6 bases). The CDR3 length is 13 residues. CDR1 and CDR2 (germline): SGHTA, FQGTGA. Trimming took 1 base from V and 5 from J, leaving 6 bases between them. The CDR3 sequence is CASSLNRDNEQFF. CDR3 bases: TGTGCCAGCAGCTTAAACAGGGACAATGAGCAGTTCTTC.

CDR3 bases: TGTGCCAGCAGCCAAGAGGGTTTTGGAAACACCATATATTTT. Amino acids: CASSQEGFGNTIYF. This rearrangement joins TRBV4-2 to TRBJ1-3; unclear D gene. CDR3 length: 14 residues. Trimming stripped 0 bases from V and 3 bases from J, with 6 bases between. Germline CDR1 LGHNA, CDR2 YNFKEQ.

The chain recombines TRBV30 with TRBJ1-1; D might be TRBD1 (5 bases). V was pared by 0 bases and J by 5 bases, with 10 bases between. Per the germline V gene, CDR1 is GTSNPN and CDR2 is SVGIG (reference sequence). CDR3 length equals 13 residues. The CDR3 here is CAWSVHRMTEAFF. CDR3 bases: TGTGCCTGGAGTGTACACAGGATGACTGAAGCTTTCTTT.

The J gene is TRBJ2-1, the V gene TRBV28; D might be TRBD1 or TRBD2, each matching 5 bases. V was shortened by 5 bases and J by 10 bases, with 12 bases between the two germline ends. The CDR3 has 12 residues. In germline, CDR1 is MDHEN, CDR2 SYDVKM. The CDR3: CASSMGVGEQFF. CDR3 sequence (DNA): TGTGCCAGCAGTATGGGGGTAGGGGAGCAGTTCTTC. The full variable domain, completed using reference TRBV28 and TRBJ2-1, is DVKVTQSSRYLVKRTGEKVFLECVQDMDHENMFWYRQDPGLGLRLIYFSYDVKMKEKGDIPEGYSVSREKKERFSLILESASTNQTSMYLCASSMGVGEQFFGPGTRLTVL.

The rearrangement joins TRBV12-3 or TRBV12-4 to TRBJ1-2; maybe TRBD1 (6 bases). V lost 5 bases, J lost 4 bases, and 20 bases lay in between. There are 16 residues in the CDR3. The CDR3 loop reads CASSPRTRQVSYGYTF. The CDR3 nucleotides are TGTGCCAGCAGTCCTAGGACGAGACAGGTCTCCTATGGCTACACCTTC.

This clonotype was seen a single time. This chain joins TRBV5-1 and TRBJ2-5; tentative D call: TRBD1 (5 bases). Germline CDR1 and CDR2: SGHRS and YFSETQ. This CDR3 is 15 amino acids long. Trimming took off 0 bases at V and 5 bases at J, with 14 bases between the two ends. CDR3 DNA: TGCGCCAGCAGCTTGGCCGCAGGGTTTGAGGAGACCCAGTACTTC. This sequence encodes CASSLAAGFEETQYF.

The chain recombines TRBV6-1 with TRBJ1-5; 9 bases are shared with TRBD1. CDR1 and CDR2 from the germline V gene are MNHNS and SASEGT. This CDR3 region has 14 residues. The V segment lost 2 bases and the J segment 7 bases; nucleotides outside the gene matches: 3. CDR3 sequence: CASSERTGAQPQHF. CDR3 DNA: TGTGCCAGCAGTGAAAGGACAGGGGCCCAGCCCCAGCATTTT.

The gene calls are TRBV30 and TRBJ2-3; D remains ambiguous. Trimming left V 8 bases short and J 6 bases short, with 9 bases between. From germline, CDR1 is GTSNPN and CDR2 SVGIG (reference sequence). The CDR3 runs 10 residues. The CDR3, as DNA: TGTGCCGTCCGGCGGGATACGCAGTATTTT. This gives the protein CAVRRDTQYF. The full variable domain, its missing parts supplied by reference TRBV30 and TRBJ2-3, is SQTIHQWPATLVQPVGSPLSLECTVEGTSNPNLYWYRQAAGRGLQLLFYSVGIGQISSEVPQNLSASRPQDRQFILSSKKLLLSDSGFYLCAVRRDTQYFGPGTRLTVL.